One T cell receptor beta chain is described in this entry. No antigen is known for it. This sample is drawn from a study of vaccination effects on CD4 cells after COVID-19. For the study at large: The second dose preceded post-vaccine samples by a median of 72 days. Culturing of 1.5 million to 2.5 million PBMC per well took place with around 10 IU/ml IL-2 and approximately 9.9 ug/ml peptides.

TCRdb's copy holds only in-frame clones and misses some; the assay was immunoSEQ multiplex PCR. The table lists tens of thousands of clones, 70% to 85% of them singletons, with 2% to 2.5% in the top ten. CDR3 size: 16 residues. Germline CDR1 reads SGHTA; CDR2 reads FQGNSA. The V end was cut by 1 base, the J end by 0 bases, with 10 bases between. Between days 9 and 10 of culture, CD4+ T cells were separated out. Either the mRNA-1273 or the BNT162b2 vaccine was given to participants as two doses. Previously uninfected by SARS-CoV-2, the vaccine recipients also showed negative nucleocapsid antibodies. Whole-study findings and limits: Clonal contraction was marked in infection- and vaccine-induced clones late after vaccination.

Sequenced material: CD4+ T cells from PBMCs cultured without peptide, taken after COVID-19 vaccination. The chain couples TRBV7-2 to TRBJ1-3; the D is unclear. This receptor was identified in a human donor who received a COVID-19 vaccine. CDR3 bases: TGTGCCAGCAGCTTAGTCCCCCAGAGCTCTGGAAACACCATATATTTT. Translating gives CASSLVPQSSGNTIYF.